These 7 T cell receptor beta chains were sequenced from one sample in a study of blood T cell repertoires in COVID-19. Data came from immunoSEQ multiplex PCR; TCRdb stores just in-frame clones and leaves some out. The profile shows roughly 200,000 clones, 86% of them singletons. The material sequenced was PBMCs or T cells enriched from blood (not recorded which). The receptors were gathered from a man aged 40-55 years with acute COVID-19.

The table lists this clone with a few counts. V and J are TRBV19 and TRBJ1-5; D remains unclear. The CDR3 loop spans 12 amino acids. Trimming left V 9 bases short and J 11 bases short, with 17 bases between. Germline CDR1 LNHDA, CDR2 SQIVND (reference sequence). The CDR3 loop is CASRLEGYTQHF. As DNA, the CDR3 is TGTGCCAGCCGCCTAGAGGGTTATACCCAGCATTTT.

The chain couples TRBV9 to TRBJ2-5; TRBD1 matches 8 bases. CDR3 size: 15 residues. Unmatched junction bases numbered 5, after V lost 0 bases and J lost 4 bases. Looked up from germline, CDR1 is SGDLS and CDR2 is YYNGEE. CDR3 amino acids: CASSVGGQGSETQYF. The CDR3 nucleotides read TGTGCCAGCAGCGTAGGAGGACAGGGATCAGAGACCCAGTACTTC.

V is TRBV18 and J is TRBJ1-5; 10 positions match TRBD1. The J segment lost 9 bases and the V segment lost 3 bases, leaving 14 bases of the junction unmatched. The CDR3 contains 17 residues. Germline CDR1 is KGHSH and CDR2 is LQKENI. CDR3 region: CASSPPGQGTISWPQHF. Here the CDR3 DNA reads TGTGCCAGCTCACCCCCGGGACAGGGGACAATCTCCTGGCCCCAGCATTTT.

The chain joins TRBV7-9 to TRBJ2-7; the D gene is possibly TRBD2 (6 bases). V was trimmed by 6 bases and J by 2 bases, leaving 17 bases between them. The CDR3 is 15 residues long. Germline CDR1 reads SEHNR; CDR2 reads FQNEAQ (reference sequence). CDR3 residues: CASRSTGGAAYEQYF. CDR3 coding DNA: TGTGCCAGCAGAAGTACCGGGGGTGCGGCCTACGAGCAGTACTTC.

Comment on this clone: Mismatch with germline at one junction end may stem from a read error. The chain has TRBV10-1 and TRBJ1-3, with D unresolved. The V gene's germline CDR1 is WNHNN and CDR2 SYGVQD (reference sequence). The CDR3 totals 14 residues. The CDR3 reads CASSESTPRKHHIF. The DNA of the CDR3 is TGCGCCAGCAGTGAGTCGACACCTCGGAAACACCATATATTT.

The J gene is TRBJ2-2, the V gene TRBV29-1, with a weak D call TRBD1 (6 bases). CDR3 length: 14 residues. CDR1 and CDR2 (germline): SQVTM, ANQGSEA. The V gene lost 4 bases and the J gene lost 2 bases, with 11 bases spanning the gap. The CDR3 region is CSVGGGRNTGELFF. The CDR3 DNA follows: TGCAGCGTTGGAGGGGGTAGAAACACCGGGGAGCTGTTTTTT.

This chain links TRBV27 with TRBJ2-3; 11 bases match TRBD2. Germline CDR1 reads MNHEY; CDR2 reads SMNVEV (reference sequence). Trimming took 4 bases from V and 0 from J; bases not matched to a gene: 0. The CDR3 covers 15 residues. Here the CDR3 reads CASSWTSGSTDTQYF. CDR3 sequence (DNA): TGTGCCAGCAGTTGGACTAGCGGGAGCACAGATACGCAGTATTTT.